This T cell receptor beta chain was retrieved from a study of T-cell reconstitution after alpha-beta-depleted transplantation in children. Study results and caveats: After transplant, at about two months, alpha-beta T cells were reportedly derived from several hundred expanded graft clones. Newly produced T cells mostly accounted for T-cell counts and diversity one year post-transplant. Surviving recipient T cells and thymic progenitors produced the high day-60 TCRbeta diversity seen in some patients.

The table lists this clonotype with a few counts. Its antigen is not identified. Library preparation (for TCRbeta) was performed with unique molecular identifiers. TCRdb independently ran MiXCR on the PCR reads; one entry per CDR3 protein. The sample contains tens of thousands of distinct CDR3 sequences, 7.5% to 10% of which appear only once. Looked up from germline, CDR1 is DFQATT and CDR2 is SNEGSKA (reference sequence). Trimming took 0 bases from V and 4 from J, leaving 9 bases between them. This CDR3 contains 13 residues. This sample comprised PBMCs, mostly from graft donor cells, obtained 60 days after TCRalphabeta/CD19-depleted stem cell transplant. The V call is TRBV20-1, the J call TRBJ1-1, with D unresolved. The TCR sequence derives from a male patient aged 2 to 10 who had a stem cell transplant for chronic granulomatous disease, so the T cells may come from the graft donor. The CDR3 sequence is CSAREGWPTEAFF. CDR3 DNA sequence: TGCAGTGCTAGAGAGGGATGGCCCACTGAAGCTTTCTTT.